This T cell receptor beta chain was sequenced during a study of PD-1 blockade in classical Hodgkin lymphoma (dated by TCRdb to the early 2020s). Study-level background: Nivolumab dosing was 3 mg/kg intravenously every 2 weeks, continuing until either disease progression or unacceptable toxicity. To define a peripheral blood immune signature of response to PD-1 blockade in classical Hodgkin lymphoma, the study combined TCR beta sequencing with CyTOF.

Genomic DNA was isolated using the Qiagen DNeasy kit from unsorted PBMCs as well as from negatively selected CD4+ and CD8+ fractions. Amplification of TCR beta CDR3 regions was done by immunoSEQ multiplex PCR with primers that anneal to V and J segments. A synthetic immune receptor repertoire was used to minimize amplification bias, and remaining bias was computationally removed after sequencing. The study's own analysis went as follows. Repertoire diversity was quantified as the Shannon entropy index using custom Python scripts. Unsorted, CD4+ and CD8+ repertoires were analyzed separately, except for combined analyses in which CD4+ and CD8+ sequences were merged in silico. Clonal expansion was defined as at least a 2-fold frequency increase after treatment relative to C1D1, with a pseudocount of 0.5 for undetected baseline clones. Singleton clones were defined as clones with 0 or 1 copy at C1D1, and non-singleton clones were defined as clones with 2 or more copies. By matching protein sequences in sorted samples from the same patient, clones expanded in unsorted samples were annotated as CD4+, CD8+ or unknown. Diversity changes from C1D1 to C4D1 were tested in paired samples using Wilcoxon tests. The immuneACCESS repertoire file appears here via TCRdb, limited to in-frame rearrangements. These files lack a portion of the clones; in checked studies, under half of the deficit traces to unresolved V genes, and the cause of the others is not known. V, J and clone size were drawn from that table, and D and trimming were deduced from the DNA. A total of almost 100,000 clones appear in this sample, more than 90% of them only once. The leading ten clones occupy 2.8% of the sample.

On the study overall, not on this receptor specifically: Baseline diversity similar to that of newly diagnosed patients was observed in trial patients achieving complete response, whereas significantly lower diversity was observed in partial responders and progressors. The study covered only a single clinical trial cohort, and the causes of the repertoire differences, possibly disease activity or prior therapy, were still not defined. A significant rise by C4D1 was seen in CD4+ but not CD8+ TCR diversity (p=0.0027 vs p=0.16), with the rise being most apparent in complete responders (p=0.02). Lower diversity was seen in patients whose nivolumab began less than 1 year after ASCT, and these patients were left out of later analyses so that immune reconstitution would not confound the results. Newly diagnosed patients were reported to have lower baseline TCR diversity than healthy donors, and relapsed/refractory patients were reported to have lower baseline TCR diversity still.

The sample's time point label, in plain terms: cycle 1 day 1 (C1D1), immediately before nivolumab initiation. Relapse after autologous stem cell transplantation had occurred in all trial patients, and cohorts A, B and C were distinguished by prior brentuximab vedotin exposure. The trial cohort was composed of over 50 patients with relapsed/refractory classical Hodgkin lymphoma, for whom complete response, partial response or progressive disease was recorded as best overall response. Single-agent nivolumab was administered to trial patients in the multi-cohort phase II CheckMate 205 trial. An independent review committee assessed best overall response using the 2007 International Working Group response criteria. Trial PBMCs were collected immediately before nivolumab initiation (C1D1) and during therapy at cycle 2 day 1 and cycle 4 day 1. After peripheral blood was drawn into 8 mL Vacutainer Cell Preparation Tubes, PBMCs were isolated by centrifugation and then cryopreserved.

About this clone: Its antigen is not yet known. The input lacks base qualities; no much larger clone sits a single base away.

From the cysteine up to the phenylalanine, the CDR3 has a length of 19 residues. The sequence is cut down to CDR3 DNA, 57 bases in frame from base 1. CDR1 and CDR2 are read off the germline V gene (reference sequence) as SEHNR and FQNEAQ. V lost 0 bases and J lost 3 bases, and the count of bases not matched to a germline gene is 6. The source was peripheral blood mononuclear cells (PBMCs), collected at baseline. The sequence derives from a human donor with classical Hodgkin lymphoma. The rearrangement combines TRBV7-9 with TRBJ2-1, with 15 bases matching TRBD2. The DNA reads as follows: TGTGCCAGCAGCTTAGCGGGGACTAGCGGGAGGACTCGCTACAATGAGCAGTTCTTC. Translated, it gives CASSLAGTSGRTRYNEQFF.